This T cell receptor beta chain was obtained from a study of T cells after yellow fever vaccination. TCRdb reprocessed the 5' RACE reads via MiXCR and lists one record per CDR3 protein. The sample consists of approximately 69,000 distinct CDR3 sequences, under 6.5% of them appearing once. This clonotype has ten or more counts. The sequenced sample was CD4+ T cells sorted from PBMCs, obtained approximately 16 days after the first yellow fever vaccination. The clonotype originates from a man aged 18-30 years who received the YFV17D yellow fever vaccine.

CDR3 residues: CSAKEGPTEAFF. CDR3 DNA sequence: TGCAGTGCTAAGGAGGGGCCCACTGAAGCTTTCTTT. This sequence joins TRBV20-1 and TRBJ1-1, with TRBD1 as a possible D gene (5 bases). The CDR3 consists of 12 residues. With 4 bases removed from V and 4 bases from J, the gap between germline ends came to 10 bases. Per germline, CDR1 DFQATT and CDR2 SNEGSKA (reference sequence).